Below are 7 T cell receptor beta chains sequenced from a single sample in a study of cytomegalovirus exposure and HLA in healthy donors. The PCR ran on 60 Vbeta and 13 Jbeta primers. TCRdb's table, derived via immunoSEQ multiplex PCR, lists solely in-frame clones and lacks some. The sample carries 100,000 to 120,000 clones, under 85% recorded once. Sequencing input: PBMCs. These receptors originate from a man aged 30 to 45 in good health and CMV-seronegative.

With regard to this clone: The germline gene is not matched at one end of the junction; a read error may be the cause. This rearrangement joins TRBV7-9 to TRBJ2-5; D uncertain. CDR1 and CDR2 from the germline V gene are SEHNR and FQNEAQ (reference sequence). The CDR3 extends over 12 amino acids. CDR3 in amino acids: CSSSLVGETQYF. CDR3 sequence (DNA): TGTTCCAGCAGCTTAGTCGGAGAGACCCAGTACTTC.

This CDR3 is CASSLEGTLYEQYF. In DNA, the CDR3 is TGTGCCAGCAGCTTGGAAGGGACACTCTACGAGCAGTACTTC. The gene calls are TRBV5-4 and TRBJ2-7, with D perhaps TRBD1 (6 bases). Germline values: CDR1 SGHNT, CDR2 YYREEE (reference sequence). The germline V and J ends were trimmed by 0 bases and 3 bases, with 10 bases remaining between them. The CDR3 is 14 amino acids.

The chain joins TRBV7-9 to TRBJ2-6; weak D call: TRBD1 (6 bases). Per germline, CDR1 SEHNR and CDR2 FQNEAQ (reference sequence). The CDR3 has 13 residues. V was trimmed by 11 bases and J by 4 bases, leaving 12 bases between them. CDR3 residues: CACTGSGANVLTF. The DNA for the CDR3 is TGTGCCTGTACAGGGTCAGGGGCCAACGTCCTGACTTTC.

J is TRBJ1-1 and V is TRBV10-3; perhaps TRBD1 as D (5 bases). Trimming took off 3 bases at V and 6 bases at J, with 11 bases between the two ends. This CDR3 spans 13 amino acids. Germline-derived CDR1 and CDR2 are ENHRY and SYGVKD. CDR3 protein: CAISDGREAEAFF. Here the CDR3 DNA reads TGTGCCATCAGTGATGGCAGGGAAGCTGAAGCTTTCTTT.

The CDR3, as DNA: TGTGCCAGTAATCAGGGTGTGGAGACCCAGTACTTC. Protein product: CASNQGVETQYF. The rearrangement uses TRBV19 and TRBJ2-5; maybe TRBD1 (5 bases). CDR1 is LNHDA and CDR2 is SQIVND in the germline V gene (reference sequence). V was shortened by 7 bases and J by 5 bases, with 11 bases between the two germline ends. This CDR3 has 12 residues.

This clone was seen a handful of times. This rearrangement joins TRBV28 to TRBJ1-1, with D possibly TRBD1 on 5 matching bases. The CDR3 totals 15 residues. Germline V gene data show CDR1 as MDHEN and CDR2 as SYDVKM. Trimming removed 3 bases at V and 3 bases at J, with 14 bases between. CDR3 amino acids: CASSFGGTSDTEAFF. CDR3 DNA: TGTGCCAGCAGTTTCGGGGGGACGTCCGACACTGAAGCTTTCTTT.

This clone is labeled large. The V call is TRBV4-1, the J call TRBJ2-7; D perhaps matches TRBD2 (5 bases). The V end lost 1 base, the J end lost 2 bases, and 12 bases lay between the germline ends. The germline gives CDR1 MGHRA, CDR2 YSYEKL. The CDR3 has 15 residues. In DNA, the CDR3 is TGCGCCAGCAGCCAAGCGGCGGGCGGCGCCTACGAGCAGTACTTC. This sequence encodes CASSQAAGGAYEQYF.